A single sample is the source of the 32 T cell receptor beta chains below, sequenced in a study of T cells expressing NK-cell markers. TCRdb reprocessed the 5' RACE reads and stores each CDR3 protein as one record, lacking DNA. The ten top clones account for approximately 3.6%, within a sample of approximately 550,000 distinct CDR3 sequences. The specimen sequenced was blood T cells: a sorted CD56 or NKG2C T cell subset, CD4+ or CD8+ T cells, or bulk PBMC T cells (not recorded which). The receptors shown here come from a man aged 18 to 29 in good health.

The chain couples TRBV7-8 to TRBJ1-1; checking the TCRdb D call of TRBD1 is not possible without DNA. The CDR3 has 11 residues. Germline CDR1 SGHVS, CDR2 FQNEAQ. CDR3 sequence reads: CASSPPGEAFF.

The J gene is TRBJ2-1, the V gene TRBV12-3 or TRBV12-4; the D call from TCRdb, TRBD2, cannot be confirmed without DNA. This CDR3 region has 16 residues. This CDR3 reads CASSILLAETYNEQFF.

V usage is TRBV3-1 and J usage is TRBJ1-1. The CDR3 loop spans 17 amino acids. Germline V gene lookup returns CDR1 LGHDT and CDR2 YNNKEL (reference sequence). The CDR3 protein is CASSQGRGWLEDTEAFF.

The genes are TRBV11-3 and TRBJ2-3; TCRdb lists TRBD2, though no DNA is available to test this call. The length of the CDR3 is 19 residues. Germline-derived CDR1 and CDR2 are SGHNT and YENEEA. The CDR3 loop reads CASSSTGGQAGVQTDTQYF.

The chain couples TRBV6-4 to TRBJ2-1. CDR1 and CDR2 (germline): MRHNA, SNTAGT. The CDR3 sequence is 11 residues long. CDR3 protein: CASLLLHEQFF.

The V gene is TRBV5-6, the J gene TRBJ2-1; the TRBD1 assignment by TCRdb is unverifiable without DNA. Germline V lookup: CDR1 SGHDT, CDR2 YYEEEE. The CDR3 spans 14 residues. Here the CDR3 reads CASVGDRGYNEQFF.

The chain couples TRBV7-9 to TRBJ2-7; without DNA, the TCRdb call of TRBD1 cannot be checked. The CDR3 is 15 residues long. Germline CDR1 SEHNR, CDR2 FQNEAQ (reference sequence). CDR3 region: CASSLDRGRTYEQYF.

This chain uses TRBV15 with TRBJ1-2; TCRdb lists TRBD1, though no DNA is available to test this call. Germline V gene data show CDR1 as LNHNV and CDR2 as YYDKDF (reference sequence). The CDR3 runs 13 residues. CDR3 loop: CATSQDRGPGYTF.

The chain combines TRBV5-1 with TRBJ2-1; absent DNA, TCRdb's TRBD2 call cannot be checked. Germline V gene sequence: CDR1 SGHRS, CDR2 YFSETQ. The CDR3 has 19 amino acids. This CDR3 is CASSSWDTTSGKTYNEQFF. Combining the CDR3 with reference TRBV5-1 and TRBJ2-1 gives the whole variable domain KAGVTQTPRYLIKTRGQQVTLSCSPISGHRSVSWYQQTPGQGLQFLFEYFSETQRNKGNFPGRFSGRQFSNSRSEMNVSTLELGDSALYLCASSSWDTTSGKTYNEQFFGPGTRLTVL.

CDR3 loop: CASSSEFEGARFGYTF. The V call is TRBV28, the J call TRBJ1-2; TCRdb returns TRBD1, unconfirmable since there is no DNA. The CDR3 length is 16 residues. From germline, CDR1 is MDHEN and CDR2 SYDVKM.

The rearrangement joins TRBV29-1 to TRBJ2-1; TCRdb designates TRBD2, a call that cannot be tested without DNA. This CDR3 comprises 15 residues. Germline V gives CDR1 SQVTM, CDR2 ANQGSEA. CDR3 residues: CSVEDLSGSHNEQFF.

The V gene is TRBV14, the J gene TRBJ2-1; the TRBD1 assignment by TCRdb is unverifiable without DNA. The CDR3 loop spans 16 amino acids. CDR1 is SGHDN and CDR2 is FVKESK in the germline V gene. The CDR3 loop reads CASSQDLLGSPREQFF.

The chain couples TRBV12-3 or TRBV12-4 to TRBJ1-5. This CDR3 is 16 amino acids long. The CDR3 is CASSLGRGDSNQPQHF.

The chain is built from TRBV6-2 or TRBV6-3 and TRBJ2-1; the TCRdb D gene call, TRBD2, has no DNA to confirm it. The CDR3 loop spans 18 amino acids. Germline assignment: CDR1 MNHEY and CDR2 SVGEGT. The CDR3 protein is CASSTGTSGTRSYNEQFF.

The CDR3 is CASSPQGASTGELFF. The V gene is TRBV18, the J gene TRBJ2-2. In germline, CDR1 is KGHSH, CDR2 LQKENI. This CDR3 is 15 amino acids long.

The gene calls are TRBV6-5 and TRBJ2-4. CDR1 is MNHEY, CDR2 SVGAGI, per germline. This CDR3 comprises 13 residues. CDR3 sequence: CASSRRAQNIQYF.

The chain combines TRBV20-1 with TRBJ1-1; the D call from TCRdb, TRBD1, cannot be confirmed without DNA. The CDR3 has 13 amino acids. Per germline, CDR1 DFQATT and CDR2 SNEGSKA (reference sequence). This CDR3 is CSATPTANTEAFF.

V and J are TRBV20-1 and TRBJ2-2. The germline CDR1 and CDR2 sequences are DFQATT and SNEGSKA (reference sequence). This CDR3 has 13 amino acids. The CDR3 sequence: CSARVIHTGELFF.

This rearrangement joins TRBV19 to TRBJ1-1; the D call from TCRdb, TRBD1, cannot be confirmed without DNA. The CDR3 is 16 residues long. CDR1 LNHDA and CDR2 SQIVND come from the germline V gene (reference sequence). The CDR3 here is CASSGDTLAMNTEAFF.

V gene TRBV28 combines with J gene TRBJ1-2; TCRdb selects TRBD1, and the lack of DNA leaves this call unchecked. The CDR3 is 15 amino acids. Germline lookup yields CDR1 MDHEN and CDR2 SYDVKM. CDR3 protein: CASISGGAEQIGYTF.

V gene TRBV29-1 combines with J gene TRBJ2-7; without DNA, the TCRdb call of TRBD1 cannot be checked. Germline lookup yields CDR1 SQVTM and CDR2 ANQGSEA. This CDR3 comprises 14 residues. CDR3 amino acids: CSVEDPDRNHEQYF.

The V gene is TRBV9, the J gene TRBJ2-1; the TCRdb D gene call, TRBD1, has no DNA to confirm it. The CDR3 consists of 14 residues. Germline lookup yields CDR1 SGDLS and CDR2 YYNGEE. This chain's CDR3 is CASSGDRAGEGQFF.

The genes are TRBV7-8 and TRBJ2-3; the TCRdb call, TRBD2, lacks DNA for checking. Looked up from germline, CDR1 is SGHVS and CDR2 is FQNEAQ. This CDR3 contains 16 residues. The CDR3 here is CASSSPGAGGGITQYF. The whole variable domain, remainder taken from reference TRBV7-8 and TRBJ2-3, is GAGVSQSPRYKVAKRGQDVALRCDPISGHVSLFWYQQALGQGPEFLTYFQNEAQLDKSGLPSDRFFAERPEGSVSTLKIQRTQQEDSAVYLCASSSPGAGGGITQYFGPGTRLTVL.

This chain uses TRBV5-1 with TRBJ2-2; TCRdb designates TRBD1, a call that cannot be tested without DNA. CDR3 length: 18 residues. Germline loops: CDR1 SGHRS, CDR2 YFSETQ. The CDR3 loop reads CASSLVDRGRTNTGELFF.

This rearrangement joins TRBV29-1 to TRBJ2-5; the D call of TRBD1 rests on TCRdb alone, since no DNA is present to check it. CDR3 size: 12 residues. CDR1 SQVTM and CDR2 ANQGSEA come from the germline V gene. Here the CDR3 reads CSVAGTVQTQYF.

This chain joins TRBV20-1 and TRBJ2-5; the TCRdb call, TRBD2, lacks DNA for checking. CDR1 is DFQATT and CDR2 is SNEGSKA in the germline V gene (reference sequence). The CDR3 is 16 residues long. CDR3 protein: CSARDWASGFQETQYF.

V is TRBV10-3 and J is TRBJ2-2. This CDR3 region has 13 residues. Germline V CDR1 and CDR2: ENHRY, SYGVKD. CDR3 amino acids: CAISETVNGELFF.

This chain joins TRBV10-2 and TRBJ2-5; TCRdb's D gene call, TRBD1, goes unchecked for lack of DNA. CDR1 WSHSY and CDR2 SAAADI come from the germline V gene. This CDR3 spans 15 amino acids. CDR3 in amino acids: CASRPDRGYQETQYF.

The V call is TRBV6-2 or TRBV6-3, the J call TRBJ2-6; TCRdb outputs TRBD2, but without DNA this stays unchecked. The CDR3 is 16 amino acids. CDR1 and CDR2 from the germline V gene are MNHEY and SVGEGT. The CDR3 sequence is CASRLDLHSGANVLTF.

J is TRBJ1-1 and V is TRBV29-1; no DNA is available, so the TRBD1 call from TCRdb remains unchecked. The CDR3 consists of 14 residues. The germline V gene encodes CDR1 SQVTM and CDR2 ANQGSEA. This CDR3 is CSAEPGQTNTEAFF.

The chain recombines TRBV10-2 with TRBJ2-2; TCRdb's assignment of TRBD1 cannot be checked, as there is no DNA. CDR1 and CDR2 (germline): WSHSY, SAAADI. The CDR3 covers 14 residues. The CDR3 is CASASGVNTGELFF.

The chain links TRBV24-1 to TRBJ2-5; with no DNA, the TCRdb D assignment of TRBD2 cannot be verified. This CDR3 comprises 14 residues. The germline V gene has CDR1 KGHDR and CDR2 SFDVKD. The CDR3 protein is CATSDRAARETQYF.